These 28 T cell receptor beta chains came from one sample sequenced in a study of tissue T cells after allogeneic stem cell transplantation. Using immunoSEQ multiplex PCR, the repertoire was profiled, and TCRdb retains in-frame clones only, with some absent. The sample consists of tens of thousands of clones, around 77% of them appearing once. Material for sequencing was spleen. These TCRs come from a female BALB/c mouse in good health. The MHC haplotype recorded for the strain is H2-d.

As concerns this clone: The gene symbols are mouse symbols. The sequenced fragment ends 1 residue before the CDR3 boundary, so the rest is inferred from the germline J gene. This chain joins TRBV13-3 and TRBJ2-2, with D tentatively TRBD1 (5 bases). The CDR3 has 14 amino acids. The ends were cut back, 5 bases at V and 0 bases at J, with 8 bases in the middle. Germline CDR1 reads NNHDY; CDR2 reads SYVADS. The covered CDR3 bases are TGTGCCAGCAGACAGGTTGCAAACACCGGGCAGCTCTAC. Protein sequence: CASRQVANTGQLY. The whole CDR3 region reads CASRQVANTGQLYF. Filled out from reference TRBV13-3 and TRBJ2-2, the complete variable domain reads EAAVTQSPRSKVAVTGGKVTLSCHQTNNHDYMYWYRQDTGHGLRLIHYSYVADSTEKGDIPDGYKASRPSQENFSLILELASLSQTAVYFCASRQVANTGQLYFGEGSKLTVL.

Remarks on this clone: Any gene name here is a mouse gene name. The CDR3 bases that were read are TGTGCCAGCAGTGGAGGACAGGGTAGTGCAGAAACGCTGTAT. It encodes CASSGGQGSAETLY. The entire CDR3 is CASSGGQGSAETLYF. J is TRBJ2-3 and V is TRBV13-1; 8 bases are a match to TRBD1. Read coverage stops 1 residue before the CDR3 terminus; the germline J gene supplies the remainder. The junction had 3 bases not matched to a gene; V was cut back by 3 bases and J by 0 bases. CDR3 length: 15 residues. Germline V gene lookup returns CDR1 NSHNY and CDR2 SYGAGN.

This clone was counted a few times. Gene names and germline refer to mouse. The read ends 1 residue early relative to the CDR3; the germline J gene fills the gap. This chain joins TRBV19 and TRBJ2-7; D ambiguous. Trimming took 3 bases from V and 0 from J, leaving 7 bases between them. Germline V lookup: CDR1 FNHDT, CDR2 SITEND (reference sequence). CDR3 length: 13 amino acids. The part of the CDR3 DNA that was read is TGTGCCAGCAGTAAGAAAATCTCCTATGAACAGTAC. Its protein is CASSKKISYEQY. The entire CDR3 reads CASSKKISYEQYF.

A remark on this clone: Gene names and germline refer to mouse. The CDR3 end falls 1 residue outside the read, so it is completed with the germline J gene. The chain carries TRBV19 and TRBJ2-4; D is possibly TRBD2 (6 bases). Germline V CDR1 and CDR2: FNHDT, SITEND (reference sequence). The V and J ends lost 2 bases and 1 base respectively, with 14 bases between them. This CDR3 has 16 amino acids. CDR3 sequence reads: CASSMGGRTGQNTLYF. The sequenced CDR3 bases are TGTGCCAGCAGTATGGGGGGAAGGACGGGTCAAAACACCTTGTAC.

Comments on this clone: The gene symbols are mouse symbols. The CDR3 goes on 1 residue after the read ends, and that part is filled in from the germline J gene. V and J are TRBV5 and TRBJ2-7; 7 positions match TRBD2. The V segment lost 3 bases and the J segment 3 bases; nucleotides outside the gene matches: 2. The CDR3 is 13 amino acids. CDR1 and CDR2 from the germline V gene are LGHNA and YNLKQL (reference sequence). The sequenced CDR3 bases are TGTGCCAGCAGCCATGTGGGGGGCTATGAACAGTAC. Encoded protein: CASSHVGGYEQY. The complete CDR3 protein is CASSHVGGYEQYF.

About this clone itself: The genes are named according to mouse. The read ends 1 residue shy of where the CDR3 ends; the end is completed using the germline J gene. V is TRBV13-2 and J is TRBJ2-7; TRBD2 aligns across 12 bases. The CDR3 contains 15 residues. The junction had 4 bases not matched to a gene; V was cut back by 0 bases and J by 6 bases. Germline V gene lookup returns CDR1 NNHNN and CDR2 SYGAGS (reference sequence). Partial CDR3 DNA: TGTGCCAGCGGTGATGCACGGGACTGGGGGGTTGAACAGTAC. Its translation is CASGDARDWGVEQY. In full, the CDR3 reads CASGDARDWGVEQYF.

This clone was recorded only once. Gene and germline names: mouse. The read falls 1 residue short of the CDR3 end, and the missing part is taken from the germline J gene. This rearrangement joins TRBV1 to TRBJ2-7, with TRBD1 matching 8 bases. V shed 3 bases and J 7 bases; nucleotides not matched to a gene: 2. This CDR3 has 12 amino acids. Germline V CDR1 and CDR2: NSQYPW, LRSPGD (reference sequence). CDR3 sequence reads: CTCSADRGEQYF. The covered CDR3 bases are TGCACCTGCAGTGCTGACAGGGGAGAACAGTAC.

Note on this clone: The gene names here belong to mouse. The CDR3 goes on 1 residue after the read ends, and that part is filled in from the germline J gene. This chain connects TRBV13-2 to TRBJ1-2; D remains ambiguous. The germline CDR1 and CDR2 sequences are NNHNN and SYGAGS (reference sequence). The CDR3 spans 15 residues. The ends were cut back, 0 bases at V and 1 base at J, with 10 bases in the middle. The CDR3 DNA, read in part, is TGTGCCAGCGGTGATGCAGTAGGCCTAAACTCCGACTACACC. Residues: CASGDAVGLNSDYT. The full CDR3 protein is CASGDAVGLNSDYTF.

About this clone itself: Mouse germline and gene names are used. The sequenced part of the CDR3 DNA is TGTGCCAGCAGCCGGGACAGGGGGACAAACACCGGGCAGCTCTAC. Amino acid sequence: CASSRDRGTNTGQLY. From start to end, the CDR3 is CASSRDRGTNTGQLYF. The chain carries TRBV4 and TRBJ2-2, with TRBD1 matching over 11 bases. Read coverage stops 1 residue before the CDR3 terminus; the germline J gene supplies the remainder. Unmatched junction bases numbered 2, after V lost 5 bases and J lost 0 bases. CDR1 LGHDT and CDR2 YNNKQL come from the germline V gene (reference sequence). The CDR3 covers 16 residues.

This clone showed up just once. The germline and genes are mouse ones. CDR3 in amino acids: CGARGDRKDTQYF. Partial CDR3 DNA: TGTGGTGCTAGGGGGGACAGAAAAGACACCCAGTAC. This rearrangement joins TRBV20 to TRBJ2-5; 7 bases map to TRBD1. The sequenced fragment ends 1 residue before the CDR3 boundary, so the rest is inferred from the germline J gene. Germline CDR1 GFQATS, CDR2 STVNSAI. CDR3 size: 13 residues. Trimming at V came to 1 base and at J to 4 bases, leaving 2 bases not matched to a gene.

On this clone itself: Genes and germline are mouse. From the germline J gene comes the end of the CDR3, since the read stops 1 residue before it. This chain links TRBV5 with TRBJ1-1; D not resolved. This CDR3 contains 12 residues. V shed 1 base and J shed 7 bases, with 7 bases lying between them. Germline V lookup: CDR1 LGHNA, CDR2 YNLKQL (reference sequence). The DNA read from the CDR3 is TGTGCCAGCAGCCAAGGGGCCAAAGAAGTCTTC. Encoded protein: CASSQGAKEVF. The whole CDR3 protein reads CASSQGAKEVFF.

Regarding this clone: Each gene name is a mouse one. The read gets to within 1 residue of the CDR3 end, and the germline J gene fills in the rest. The chain combines TRBV13-2 with TRBJ2-4; no definite D call. CDR3 length equals 10 residues. Germline V gene sequence: CDR1 NNHNN, CDR2 SYGAGS (reference sequence). V lost 5 bases, J lost 3 bases, and 1 base lay in between. This CDR3 is CASGQNTLYF. CDR3 DNA (partial): TGTGCCAGCGGGCAAAACACCTTGTAC.

As concerns this clone: These gene names are mouse names. The read halts 1 residue ahead of the CDR3 end, with the missing end drawn from the germline J gene. The chain links TRBV5 to TRBJ2-7; 10 bases match TRBD2. Germline-derived CDR1 and CDR2 are LGHNA and YNLKQL (reference sequence). This CDR3 has 14 residues. Losses at the gene ends were 3 bases for V and 6 bases for J; bases not matched to a gene: 5. The sequenced CDR3 bases are TGTGCCAGCAGCCAGCCCGGGACTGGGGTTGAACAGTAC. Its protein product is CASSQPGTGVEQY. The complete CDR3 protein is CASSQPGTGVEQYF.

As for this clone: These gene names are mouse names. The read is 1 residue too short to cover the CDR3 end, so that end is filled in from the germline J gene. The V and J genes are TRBV13-2 and TRBJ1-5; TRBD1 is a possible D gene (6 bases). CDR3 length: 14 residues. The V end lost 3 bases, the J end lost 1 base, and 8 bases lay between the germline ends. Germline V gene sequence: CDR1 NNHNN, CDR2 SYGAGS (reference sequence). The CDR3 here is CASGGGTNNQAPLF. The DNA read from the CDR3 is TGTGCCAGCGGTGGGGGGACAAACAACCAGGCTCCGCTT.

Points on this clone: Gene names refer to mouse genes. The read terminates 1 residue ahead of where the CDR3 ends, so the germline J gene completes it. The sample contains more than one DNA sequence encoding this CDR3. The V gene is TRBV5, the J gene TRBJ2-4, with D possibly TRBD2 on 6 matching bases. Per the germline V gene, CDR1 is LGHNA and CDR2 is YNLKQL (reference sequence). This CDR3 region has 14 residues. V shed 1 base and J shed 3 bases, with 8 bases lying between them. The chain's CDR3 is CASSQGGGQNTLYF. CDR3 DNA, as far as it was read: TGTGCCAGCAGCCAAGGCGGGGGGCAAAACACCTTGTAC.

Of note for this clone: Gene and germline names: mouse. The sequence runs out 1 residue before the end of the CDR3; the remainder is reconstructed from the germline J gene. The chain carries TRBV13-2 and TRBJ2-4; weak D call: TRBD2 (6 bases). This CDR3 has 16 amino acids. Trimming cost V 0 bases and J 0 bases, with 11 bases left between them. Germline CDR1 and CDR2: NNHNN and SYGAGS (reference sequence). The covered CDR3 bases are TGTGCCAGCGGTGATGATGGGACTTCTAGTCAAAACACCTTGTAC. It yields the protein CASGDDGTSSQNTLY. The complete CDR3 reads CASGDDGTSSQNTLYF.

This clone appeared once. Gene and germline names: mouse. The observed sequence ends 1 residue before the CDR3 terminus, with the missing tail filled in from the germline J gene. This chain uses TRBV5 with TRBJ2-1, with 10 nucleotides matching TRBD1. Looked up from germline, CDR1 is LGHNA and CDR2 is YNLKQL (reference sequence). V trimming: 3 bases; J trimming: 5 bases; junction bases outside the gene matches: 7. The CDR3 is made up of 16 amino acids. The CDR3 spells CASSHSPGQGNAEQFF. The CDR3 DNA, read in part, is TGTGCCAGCAGCCACTCTCCGGGACAGGGGAATGCTGAGCAGTTC.

In regard to this clone: Gene names are mouse gene names. Read data end 1 residue before the CDR3 end; the end is taken from the germline J gene. The chain recombines TRBV2 with TRBJ2-5; D possibly corresponds to TRBD2 (6 bases). This CDR3 region has 15 residues. Germline CDR1 LGHNA, CDR2 YSYQKL. The germline V and J ends were trimmed by 0 bases and 1 base, with 8 bases remaining between them. Partial CDR3 DNA: TGTGCCAGCAGCCAAGATATGGGGGACCAAGACACCCAGTAC. As protein: CASSQDMGDQDTQY. The whole CDR3 reads CASSQDMGDQDTQYF.

This clone was found a few times. The listed genes are named as in mouse. The CDR3 is cut off 1 residue early in the read; its end comes from the germline J gene. The rearrangement uses TRBV20 and TRBJ2-7, with 12 bases aligning to TRBD2. There are 14 residues in the CDR3. The V gene end was trimmed by 6 bases and the J gene end by 0 bases; junction bases not matched to a gene: 3. Germline V gene sequence: CDR1 GFQATS, CDR2 STVNSAI. CDR3: CGAGTGGSSYEQYF. Partial CDR3 DNA: TGTGGTGCGGGGACTGGGGGGAGCTCCTATGAACAGTAC.

Concerning this clone itself: Gene names refer to mouse genes. With the read ending 1 residue before the CDR3 end, the germline J gene is used to fill in that end. The rearrangement uses TRBV13-2 and TRBJ2-1; 7 positions agree with TRBD1. CDR3 size: 18 residues. Germline assignment: CDR1 NNHNN and CDR2 SYGAGS (reference sequence). Trimming at V came to 1 base and at J to 4 bases, leaving 14 bases not matched to a gene. Incomplete CDR3 DNA: TGTGCCAGCGGTGATTCCCTCCGCCGCCGGGACAGATATGCTGAGCAGTTC. This encodes CASGDSLRRRDRYAEQF. The full CDR3 is CASGDSLRRRDRYAEQFF.

This clone was detected a few times. Germline and genes here are mouse. The sequenced part of the CDR3 DNA is TGTGCTAGCAGTCCGGGGACAAAATATAACAACCAGGCTCCGCTT. Amino acids: CASSPGTKYNNQAPL. The full CDR3 reads CASSPGTKYNNQAPLF. This chain links TRBV29 with TRBJ1-5; possible D gene TRBD1, 6 bases. The read ends 1 residue shy of where the CDR3 ends; the end is completed using the germline J gene. CDR1 MSHET and CDR2 SYDVDS come from the germline V gene. V shed 5 bases and J shed 0 bases, with 14 bases lying between them. This CDR3 comprises 16 residues. The variable domain in full, completed from reference TRBV29 and TRBJ1-5, reads DMKVTQMPRYLIKRMGENVLLECGQDMSHETMYWYRQDPGLGLQLIYISYDVDSNSEGDIPKGYRVSRKKREHFSLILDSAKTNQTSVYFCASSPGTKYNNQAPLFGEGTRLSVL.

This clone was seen once. Gene names and germline refer to mouse. The observed sequence ends 1 residue before the CDR3 terminus, with the missing tail filled in from the germline J gene. This chain joins TRBV4 and TRBJ1-6; possibly TRBD1 for D (6 bases). TRBJ1-6 is known as an ORF, though its function is uncertain. This CDR3 contains 14 residues. In germline, CDR1 is LGHDT, CDR2 YNNKQL (reference sequence). The V gene lost 3 bases and the J gene lost 7 bases, with 10 bases spanning the gap. The part of the CDR3 DNA that was read is TGTGCCAGCAGCTACGGGACATCCAATTCGCCCCTCTAC. Translated: CASSYGTSNSPLY. The entire CDR3 sequence reads CASSYGTSNSPLYF.

Turning to this clone: Germline and genes here are mouse. CDR3 residues: CASRTGENYAEQFF. CDR3 DNA, as far as it was read: TGTGCCAGCAGGACTGGGGAGAACTATGCTGAGCAGTTC. The chain carries TRBV19 and TRBJ2-1, with 8 positions matching TRBD2. The CDR3 extends 1 residue past the end of the read, so its final part is completed from the germline J gene. The germline CDR1 and CDR2 sequences are FNHDT and SITEND (reference sequence). CDR3 length equals 14 residues. V lost 5 bases and J lost 1; bases outside the gene matches: 2.

About this clone itself: Gene names are mouse gene names. The read falls 1 residue short of the CDR3 end, and the missing part is taken from the germline J gene. This chain uses TRBV13-1 with TRBJ2-7; tentatively, D is TRBD1 or TRBD2 (7 bases each). The germline V and J ends were trimmed by 1 base and 0 bases, with 11 bases remaining between them. The CDR3 is made up of 15 amino acids. Germline V CDR1 and CDR2: NSHNY, SYGAGN. CDR3 DNA, as far as it was read: TGTGCCAGCAGTGATCAGGGGGGGAGCTCCTATGAACAGTAC. It encodes CASSDQGGSSYEQY. The full CDR3 is CASSDQGGSSYEQYF.

Turning to this clone: The genes are named according to mouse. The read falls 1 residue short of the CDR3 end, and the missing part is taken from the germline J gene. This chain joins TRBV31 and TRBJ1-1, with 9 bases identical to TRBD1. J was trimmed by 3 bases and V by 3 bases; bases with no gene match: 5. The CDR3 has 14 amino acids. Germline V lookup: CDR1 GKSSPN, CDR2 SITVG. The CDR3 protein is CAWSPTGGDTEVFF. The DNA read from the CDR3 is TGTGCCTGGAGCCCGACAGGGGGAGACACAGAAGTCTTC.

A word on this clone: The gene names given are mouse names. CDR3 DNA (partial): TGTGCCTGGAGTCTAGGGACAGGGGGCTCCGACTACACC. This codes for CAWSLGTGGSDYT. In full, the CDR3 reads CAWSLGTGGSDYTF. The chain couples TRBV31 to TRBJ1-2; TRBD1 matches 11 bases. Sequencing ends 1 residue short of the CDR3 end; the germline J gene provides the rest. Germline CDR1 GKSSPN, CDR2 SITVG. V dropped 0 bases and J dropped 4; count of bases not matched to a gene: 1. This CDR3 contains 14 residues.

In the case of this clone: Germline and genes here are mouse. The read terminates 1 residue before the CDR3 end, so the remaining end is supplied by the germline J gene. V gene TRBV5 combines with J gene TRBJ1-3; TRBD1 matches 7 bases. Germline V gene sequence: CDR1 LGHNA, CDR2 YNLKQL (reference sequence). This CDR3 is 13 amino acids long. The junction had 3 bases not matched to a gene; V was cut back by 0 bases and J by 10 bases. The part of the CDR3 DNA that was read is TGTGCCAGCAGCCAAGAACAGGGGAGGACGCTCTAT. As protein: CASSQEQGRTLY. The CDR3 as a whole reads CASSQEQGRTLYF.

Details on this clone: Mouse names are used for the genes. The read ends 1 residue shy of where the CDR3 ends; the end is completed using the germline J gene. The chain combines TRBV31 with TRBJ2-1; no reliable D call. The CDR3 is made up of 14 amino acids. Deletions cut 3 bases from V and 0 bases from J, with 9 bases between. Germline V lookup: CDR1 GKSSPN, CDR2 SITVG. Incomplete CDR3 DNA: TGTGCCTGGAGCCCTTCAAATAACTATGCTGAGCAGTTC. Its translation is CAWSPSNNYAEQF. The CDR3 in full is CAWSPSNNYAEQFF.